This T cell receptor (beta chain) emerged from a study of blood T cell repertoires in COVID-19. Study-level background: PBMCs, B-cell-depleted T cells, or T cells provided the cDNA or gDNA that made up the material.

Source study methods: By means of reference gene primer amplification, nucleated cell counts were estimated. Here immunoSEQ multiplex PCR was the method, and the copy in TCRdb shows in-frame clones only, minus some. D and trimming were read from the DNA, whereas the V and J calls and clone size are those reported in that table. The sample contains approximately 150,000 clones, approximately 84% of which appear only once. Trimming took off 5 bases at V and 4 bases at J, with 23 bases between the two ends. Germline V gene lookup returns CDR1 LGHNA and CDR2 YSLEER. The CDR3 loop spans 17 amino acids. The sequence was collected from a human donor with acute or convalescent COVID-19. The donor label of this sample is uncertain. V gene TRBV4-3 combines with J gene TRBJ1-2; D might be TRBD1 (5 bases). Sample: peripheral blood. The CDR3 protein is CASSNLRGGDRPYGYTF. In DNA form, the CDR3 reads TGCGCCAGCAGCAATCTCCGGGGCGGGGACCGGCCCTATGGCTACACCTTC.